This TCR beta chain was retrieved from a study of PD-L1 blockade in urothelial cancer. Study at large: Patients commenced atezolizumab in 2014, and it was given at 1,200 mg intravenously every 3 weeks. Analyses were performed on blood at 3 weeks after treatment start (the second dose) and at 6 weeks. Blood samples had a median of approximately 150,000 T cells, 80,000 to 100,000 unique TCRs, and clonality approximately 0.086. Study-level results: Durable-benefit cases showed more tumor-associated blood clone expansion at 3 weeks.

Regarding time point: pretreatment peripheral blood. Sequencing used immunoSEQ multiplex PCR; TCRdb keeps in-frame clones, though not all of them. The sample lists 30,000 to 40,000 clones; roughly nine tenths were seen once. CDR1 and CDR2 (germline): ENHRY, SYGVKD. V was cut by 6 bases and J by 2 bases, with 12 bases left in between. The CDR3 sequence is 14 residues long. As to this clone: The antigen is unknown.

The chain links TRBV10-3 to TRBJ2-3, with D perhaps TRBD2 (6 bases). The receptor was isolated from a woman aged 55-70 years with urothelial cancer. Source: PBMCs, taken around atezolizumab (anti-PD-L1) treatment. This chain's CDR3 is CAIRRAGHTDTQYF. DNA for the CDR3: TGTGCCATCAGACGGGCGGGGCACACAGATACGCAGTATTTT.